The present TCR beta chain was sequenced within a study of T cells in Graves' hyperthyroidism and ophthalmopathy. PBMCs were sourced from over 8.5 ml fresh peripheral blood. The investigators amplified TCR beta CDR3 regions from RNA transcripts. First-round RT-PCR with HTBI primers amplified the TCR CDR3 region. One entry per CDR3 protein, called by TCRdb with MiXCR from the multiplex PCR reads. The data contain some 490,000 distinct CDR3 sequences, 22% of them singletons. This clonotype was detected many times. This CDR3 has 15 amino acids. CDR1 LGHDT and CDR2 YNNKEL come from the germline V gene (reference sequence). The V segment lost 6 bases and the J segment 5 bases; nucleotides outside the gene matches: 7.

The V gene is TRBV3-1, the J gene TRBJ2-1; 10 bases fit TRBD1. The TCR comes from a woman aged 65 to 85 with Graves' ophthalmopathy. The sequenced sample was blood. DNA for the CDR3: TGTGCCAGCAGACCCGACAGGGGGCGACACAATGAGCAGTTCTTC. It is translated as CASRPDRGRHNEQFF.